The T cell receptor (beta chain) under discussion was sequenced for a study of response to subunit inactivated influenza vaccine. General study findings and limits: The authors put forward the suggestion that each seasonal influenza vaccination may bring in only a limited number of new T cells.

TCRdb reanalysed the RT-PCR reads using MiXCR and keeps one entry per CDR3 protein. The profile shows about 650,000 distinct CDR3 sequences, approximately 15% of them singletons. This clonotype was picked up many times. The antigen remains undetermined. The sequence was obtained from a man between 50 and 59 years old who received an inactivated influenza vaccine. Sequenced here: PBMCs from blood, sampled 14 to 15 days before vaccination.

The CDR3 nucleotides read TGTGCCAGCAGCCGGGGCTTCGGAGGGGCCCAGTACTTC. As protein: CASSRGFGGAQYF. The chain couples TRBV28 to TRBJ2-5; D may be TRBD2 (6 bases). Trimming stripped 6 bases from V and 9 bases from J, with 17 bases between. From germline, CDR1 is MDHEN and CDR2 SYDVKM. There are 13 residues in the CDR3. The full variable domain, completed using reference TRBV28 and TRBJ2-5, is DVKVTQSSRYLVKRTGEKVFLECVQDMDHENMFWYRQDPGLGLRLIYFSYDVKMKEKGDIPEGYSVSREKKERFSLILESASTNQTSMYLCASSRGFGGAQYFGPGTRLLVL.